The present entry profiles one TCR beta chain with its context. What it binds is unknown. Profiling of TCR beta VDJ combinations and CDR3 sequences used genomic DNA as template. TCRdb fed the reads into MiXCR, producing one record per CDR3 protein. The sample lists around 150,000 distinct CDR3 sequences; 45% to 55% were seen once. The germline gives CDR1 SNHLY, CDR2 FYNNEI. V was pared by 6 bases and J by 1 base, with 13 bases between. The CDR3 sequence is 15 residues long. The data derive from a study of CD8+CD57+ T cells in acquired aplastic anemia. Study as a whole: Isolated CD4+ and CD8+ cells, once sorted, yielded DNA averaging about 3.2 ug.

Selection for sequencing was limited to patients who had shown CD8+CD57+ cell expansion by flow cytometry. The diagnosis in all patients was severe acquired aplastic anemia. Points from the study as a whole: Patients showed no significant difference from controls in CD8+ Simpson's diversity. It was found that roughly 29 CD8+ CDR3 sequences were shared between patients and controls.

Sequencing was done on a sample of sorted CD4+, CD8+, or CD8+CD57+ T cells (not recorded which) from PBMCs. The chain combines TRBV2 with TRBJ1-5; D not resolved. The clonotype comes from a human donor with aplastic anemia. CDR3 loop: CASSENGGSNQPQHF. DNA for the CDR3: TGTGCCAGCAGCGAGAATGGTGGAAGCAATCAGCCCCAGCATTTT.